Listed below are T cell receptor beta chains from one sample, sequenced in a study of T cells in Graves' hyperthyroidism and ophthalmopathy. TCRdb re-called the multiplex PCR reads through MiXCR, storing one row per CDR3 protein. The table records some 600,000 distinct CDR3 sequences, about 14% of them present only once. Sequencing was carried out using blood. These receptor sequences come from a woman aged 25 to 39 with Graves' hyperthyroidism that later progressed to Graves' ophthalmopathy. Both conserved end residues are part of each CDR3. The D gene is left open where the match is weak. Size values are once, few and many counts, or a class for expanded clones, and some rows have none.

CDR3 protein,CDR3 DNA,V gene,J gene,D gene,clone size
CSAQTHTDTQYF,TGCAGTGCTCAGACTCACACAGATACGCAGTATTTT,TRBV20-1,TRBJ2-3,-,many
CASSQIAGGADTQYF,TGTGCCAGCAGTCAAATAGCGGGAGGGGCAGATACGCAGTATTTT,TRBV6-1,TRBJ2-3,TRBD2,few
CSVEDIPRTENTGELFF,TGCAGCGTTGAAGATATCCCTAGGACGGAGAACACCGGGGAGCTGTTTTTT,TRBV29-1,TRBJ2-2,-,many
CASSLDRGGQFF,TGTGCCAGCAGCTTAGATCGAGGAGGCCAGTTCTTC,TRBV11-3,TRBJ2-1,-,many
CAWSQGNSYEQYF,TGTGCCTGGAGTCAGGGTAACTCCTACGAGCAGTACTTC,TRBV30,TRBJ2-7,-,many
CASSLGRPGTDAITGANVLTF,TGTGCCAGCAGCTTAGGGCGACCCGGGACAGACGCTATTACTGGGGCCAACGTCCTGACTTTC,TRBV7-9,TRBJ2-6,TRBD1,many
CASSPGQAPGEQYF,TGTGCCAGCAGCCCAGGGCAGGCCCCAGGAGAGCAGTACTTC,TRBV6-2/TRBV6-3,TRBJ2-7,-,-
CASGLAEAVYGYTF,TGTGCTAGTGGTTTGGCAGAGGCAGTTTATGGCTACACCTTC,TRBV12-5,TRBJ1-2,-,-
CASSLGRGRNGYTF,TGTGCCAGCAGTTTGGGGCGGGGTAGGAATGGCTACACCTTC,TRBV28,TRBJ1-2,-,-
CASSLFGGGADYGYTF,TGCGCCAGCAGCTTGTTCGGAGGGGGCGCTGACTATGGCTACACCTTC,TRBV5-1,TRBJ1-2,TRBD1,many
CASSLEEGVATYEQYF,TGTGCCAGCAGCCTAGAGGAGGGGGTGGCAACCTACGAGCAGTACTTC,TRBV11-1,TRBJ2-7,-,many
CASSSRSYGYTF,TGTGCCAGCAGCTCCCGATCATATGGCTACACCTTC,TRBV7-2,TRBJ1-2,-,many
CASSPRGQDVSYEQYF,TGTGCCAGCTCACCACGGGGACAGGACGTCTCCTACGAGCAGTACTTC,TRBV18,TRBJ2-7,TRBD1,-
CASSLWAGVEEQYF,TGTGCCAGCAGTTTATGGGCGGGAGTTGAAGAGCAGTACTTC,TRBV28,TRBJ2-7,TRBD2,many
CSVTDGGYNEQFF,TGCTCCGTGACCGACGGCGGGTACAATGAGCAGTTCTTC,TRBV20-1,TRBJ2-1,-,few
CASSHGSPADTQYF,TGTGCCAGCAGCCATGGGTCCCCCGCAGATACGCAGTATTTT,TRBV3-1,TRBJ2-3,-,many
CASSQVGPYEQYF,TGTGCCAGCAGCCAAGTCGGACCCTACGAGCAGTACTTC,TRBV3-1,TRBJ2-7,-,many
CASSTSGTSADTQYF,TGTGCCAGTAGCACCTCCGGGACTAGCGCAGATACGCAGTATTTT,TRBV19,TRBJ2-3,TRBD2,many
CASSLDQGVGETQYF,TGTGCCAGCAGCTTAGACCAGGGGGTAGGAGAGACCCAGTACTTC,TRBV7-2,TRBJ2-5,TRBD1,many
CASSPGDTLSTDTQYF,TGTGCCAGCAGTCCGGGGGACACCCTGAGCACAGATACGCAGTATTTT,TRBV12-3/TRBV12-4,TRBJ2-3,-,-
CASSTGHYEQYF,TGCGCCAGCAGCACGGGACACTACGAGCAGTACTTC,TRBV5-1,TRBJ2-7,-,few
CASSFRLARGETQYF,TGTGCTAGCAGCTTCAGACTAGCGAGAGGCGAGACCCAGTACTTC,TRBV7-7,TRBJ2-5,TRBD2,-
CASSTTGLAGLNTQYF,TGTGCCAGTAGTACGACGGGACTAGCGGGACTGAATACGCAGTATTTT,TRBV19,TRBJ2-3,TRBD2,-
CASSDSERGRSGNQPQHF,TGTGCCAGCAGTGACTCGGAACGGGGCCGGTCGGGCAATCAGCCCCAGCATTTT,TRBV6-4,TRBJ1-5,-,many
CASSAYRLPGGYTF,TGTGCCAGCAGCGCTTATCGCCTACCCGGGGGCTACACCTTC,TRBV5-6,TRBJ1-2,-,many
CAISESKTGVEKLFF,TGTGCCATCAGTGAGTCTAAGACAGGGGTGGAAAAACTGTTTTTT,TRBV10-3,TRBJ1-4,TRBD1,few
CATSDLQGGRAFF,TGTGCCACCAGTGATTTGCAGGGGGGTCGGGCTTTCTTT,TRBV24-1,TRBJ1-1,TRBD1,many
CASSWLGDQPQHF,TGTGCCAGCAGCTGGTTGGGGGATCAGCCCCAGCATTTT,TRBV7-9,TRBJ1-5,-,many
CASSLNRGVVKNIQYF,TGTGCCAGCAGTTTAAATAGGGGGGTGGTCAAAAACATTCAGTACTTC,TRBV28,TRBJ2-4,-,-
CASSFPGQEPYEQYF,TGTGCCAGCAGCTTCCCGGGACAGGAACCCTACGAGCAGTACTTC,TRBV11-2,TRBJ2-7,TRBD1,many
CASSYGGPQEAFF,TGTGCCAGCAGTTACGGGGGACCCCAAGAAGCTTTCTTT,TRBV6-2/TRBV6-3,TRBJ1-1,-,many
CSAQSPSGDTYEKYF,TGCAGTGCTCAATCCCCTAGCGGGGACACCTACGAGAAGTACTTC,TRBV20-1,TRBJ2-7,TRBD2,-
CASSLLRDRVYGYTF,TGTGCCAGCAGCCTCCTCCGGGACAGGGTCTATGGCTACACCTTC,TRBV3-1,TRBJ1-2,TRBD1,-
CASSPPLQGGNTIYF,TGTGCCAGCTCACCACCTTTACAGGGGGGAAACACCATATATTTT,TRBV18,TRBJ1-3,TRBD1,-
CATSDSHLPRANYGYTF,TGTGCCACCAGTGATTCCCACTTACCGAGAGCGAACTATGGCTACACCTTC,TRBV24-1,TRBJ1-2,-,once
CSARDPRVGSDTGELFF,TGCAGTGCTAGAGATCCGAGGGTTGGCTCCGACACCGGGGAGCTGTTTTTT,TRBV20-1,TRBJ2-2,-,few
CASSQEGDWGNTEAFF,TGCGCCAGCAGCCAAGAGGGGGACTGGGGGAACACTGAAGCTTTCTTT,TRBV4-1,TRBJ1-1,-,-
CASSYAQGLASYEQYF,TGTGCCAGCAGTTACGCCCAGGGTTTAGCGTCCTACGAGCAGTACTTC,TRBV6-2/TRBV6-3,TRBJ2-7,-,many
CASSWGQTVTEAFF,TGTGCCAGCAGTTGGGGACAGACAGTCACTGAAGCTTTCTTT,TRBV6-2/TRBV6-3,TRBJ1-1,TRBD1,-
CASREGGHEQYF,TGTGCCAGCAGAGAGGGGGGGCACGAGCAGTACTTC,TRBV27,TRBJ2-7,-,few
CASSVTGTASYEQYF,TGTGCCAGCAGTGTAACCGGGACCGCCTCCTACGAGCAGTACTTC,TRBV6-1,TRBJ2-7,-,many
CASRSGLAASTDTQYF,TGTGCCAGCAGATCCGGACTAGCGGCTAGCACAGATACGCAGTATTTT,TRBV6-2/TRBV6-3,TRBJ2-3,TRBD2,many
CASTGGPFYEQYF,TGTGCCAGCACAGGGGGCCCCTTCTACGAGCAGTACTTC,TRBV7-9,TRBJ2-7,TRBD1,few
CASSLESAYEQYF,TGTGCCAGCAGTTTAGAGTCAGCCTACGAGCAGTACTTC,TRBV12-3/TRBV12-4,TRBJ2-7,-,many
CASSRGQNTEAFF,TGTGCCAGCAGCCGCGGACAGAACACTGAAGCTTTCTTT,TRBV19,TRBJ1-1,-,many
CASSRGTSGSDEQFF,TGTGCCAGCAGCAGAGGGACTAGCGGGAGTGATGAGCAGTTCTTC,TRBV6-2/TRBV6-3,TRBJ2-1,TRBD2,-
CARGLAGGLYEQYF,TGTGCCCGGGGACTAGCGGGAGGTCTCTACGAGCAGTACTTC,TRBV30,TRBJ2-7,TRBD2,-
CASTGTGPSTGELFF,TGTGCCAGCACCGGGACAGGGCCGAGCACCGGGGAGCTGTTTTTT,TRBV2,TRBJ2-2,TRBD1,many
CASSLGDFSEQFF,TGTGCCAGCAGCTTAGGGGATTTTAGTGAGCAGTTCTTC,TRBV11-3,TRBJ2-1,-,many
CASSQGSTTSGTTDTQYF,TGCGCCAGCAGCCAAGGTAGCACGACTAGCGGGACCACAGATACGCAGTATTTT,TRBV5-1,TRBJ2-3,TRBD2,many
CSANWPGDYEQYF,TGCAGCGCTAATTGGCCAGGGGACTACGAGCAGTACTTC,TRBV29-1,TRBJ2-7,-,many
CASSRLRQFQETQYF,TGTGCCAGCAGCCGACTTCGACAGTTCCAAGAGACCCAGTACTTC,TRBV12-3/TRBV12-4,TRBJ2-5,-,many
CASSVVDSAVADTQYF,TGTGCCAGCAGCGTAGTCGACTCGGCAGTAGCAGATACGCAGTATTTT,TRBV9,TRBJ2-3,-,few
CASSLSVLGGYTF,TGTGCCAGCAGCTTAAGCGTCCTGGGTGGCTACACCTTC,TRBV7-8,TRBJ1-2,-,many
CASKDRTYSYEQYF,TGTGCCAGCAAGGACAGGACGTACTCCTACGAGCAGTACTTC,TRBV28,TRBJ2-7,TRBD1,many